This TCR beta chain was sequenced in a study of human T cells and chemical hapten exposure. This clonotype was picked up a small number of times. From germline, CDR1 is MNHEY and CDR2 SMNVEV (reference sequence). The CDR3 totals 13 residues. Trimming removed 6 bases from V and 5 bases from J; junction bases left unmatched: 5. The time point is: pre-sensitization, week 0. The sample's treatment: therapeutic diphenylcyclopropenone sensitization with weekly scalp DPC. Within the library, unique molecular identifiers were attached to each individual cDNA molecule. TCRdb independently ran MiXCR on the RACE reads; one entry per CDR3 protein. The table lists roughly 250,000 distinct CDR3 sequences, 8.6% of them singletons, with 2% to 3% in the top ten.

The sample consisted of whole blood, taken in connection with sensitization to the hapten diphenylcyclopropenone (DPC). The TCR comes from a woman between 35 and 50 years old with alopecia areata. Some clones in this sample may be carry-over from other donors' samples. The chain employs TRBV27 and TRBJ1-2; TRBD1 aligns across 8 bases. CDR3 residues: CASRRTGSYGYTF. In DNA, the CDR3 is TGTGCCAGCAGGAGGACAGGGTCTTATGGCTACACCTTC.